This TCR beta chain comes out of a study of T-cell reconstitution after alpha-beta-depleted transplantation in children. This clonotype was counted many times. For TCRbeta, the library was prepared with unique molecular identifiers. TCRdb reanalysed the PCR reads using MiXCR and keeps one entry per CDR3 protein. This sample has roughly 590,000 distinct CDR3 sequences, with over 15% found just once. This TCR derives from a human donor who donated a stem cell graft to a child with acute myeloid leukemia. Sequences were derived from PBMCs from the stem cell graft donor, sampled from the stem cell graft.

CDR3 coding DNA: TGTGCCAGCAGCCTCCGGGACACAAATTTCTATGGCTACACCTTC. Protein product: CASSLRDTNFYGYTF. The chain recombines TRBV11-2 with TRBJ1-2; possibly TRBD1 for D (6 bases). CDR1 SGHAT and CDR2 FQNNGV come from the germline V gene. The CDR3 totals 15 residues. V gave up 5 bases and J gave up 4 bases, with 17 bases separating them.